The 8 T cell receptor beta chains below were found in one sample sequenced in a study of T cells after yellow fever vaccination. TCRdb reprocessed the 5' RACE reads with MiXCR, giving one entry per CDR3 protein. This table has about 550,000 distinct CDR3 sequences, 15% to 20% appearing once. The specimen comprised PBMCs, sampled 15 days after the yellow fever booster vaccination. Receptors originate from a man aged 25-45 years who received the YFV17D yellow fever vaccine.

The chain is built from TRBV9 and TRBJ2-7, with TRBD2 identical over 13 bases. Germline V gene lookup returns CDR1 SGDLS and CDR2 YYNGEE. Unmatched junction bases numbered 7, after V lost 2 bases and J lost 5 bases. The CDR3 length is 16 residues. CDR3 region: CASSVPGLAGSDEQYF. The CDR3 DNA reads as TGTGCCAGCAGCGTTCCGGGACTAGCGGGATCTGACGAGCAGTACTTC. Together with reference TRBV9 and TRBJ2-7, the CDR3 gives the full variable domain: DSGVTQTPKHLITATGQRVTLRCSPRSGDLSVYWYQQSLDQGLQFLIQYYNGEERAKGNILERFSAQQFPDLHSELNLSSLELGDSALYFCASSVPGLAGSDEQYFGPGTRLTVT.

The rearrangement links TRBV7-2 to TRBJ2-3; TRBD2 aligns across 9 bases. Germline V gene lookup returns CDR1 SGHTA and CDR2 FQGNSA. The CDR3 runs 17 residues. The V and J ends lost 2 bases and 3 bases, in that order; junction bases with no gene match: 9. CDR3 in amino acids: CASSLSVAGERTDTQYF. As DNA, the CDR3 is TGTGCCAGCAGCTTATCGGTAGCGGGAGAGAGAACAGATACGCAGTATTTT.

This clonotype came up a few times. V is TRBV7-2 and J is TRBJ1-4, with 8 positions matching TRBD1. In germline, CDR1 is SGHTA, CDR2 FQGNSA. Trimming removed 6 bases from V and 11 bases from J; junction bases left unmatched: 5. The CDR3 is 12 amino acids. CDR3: CASSPGQGKLFF. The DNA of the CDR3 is TGTGCCAGCAGTCCAGGACAGGGCAAACTGTTTTTT. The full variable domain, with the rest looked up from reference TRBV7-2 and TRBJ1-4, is GAGVSQSPSNKVTEKGKDVELRCDPISGHTALYWYRQSLGQGLEFLIYFQGNSAPDKSGLPSDRFSAERTGGSVSTLTIQRTQQEDSAVYLCASSPGQGKLFFGSGTQLSVL.

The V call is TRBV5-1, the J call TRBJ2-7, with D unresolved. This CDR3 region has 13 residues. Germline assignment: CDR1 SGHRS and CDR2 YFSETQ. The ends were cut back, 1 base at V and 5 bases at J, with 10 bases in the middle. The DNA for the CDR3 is TGCGCCAGCAGCTTGATTCCTACCCACGAGCAGTACTTC. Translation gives CASSLIPTHEQYF.

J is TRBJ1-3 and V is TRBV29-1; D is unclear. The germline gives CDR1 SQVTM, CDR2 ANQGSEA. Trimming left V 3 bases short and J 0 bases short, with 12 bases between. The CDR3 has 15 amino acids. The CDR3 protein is CSVDVGVNSGNTIYF. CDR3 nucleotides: TGCAGCGTTGATGTAGGAGTGAACTCTGGAAACACCATATATTTT.

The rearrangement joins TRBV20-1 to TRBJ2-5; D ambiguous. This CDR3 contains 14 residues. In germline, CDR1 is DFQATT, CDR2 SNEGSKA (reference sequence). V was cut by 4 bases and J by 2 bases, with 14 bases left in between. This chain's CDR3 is CSAISRALQETQYF. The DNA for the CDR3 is TGCAGTGCTATCTCTAGGGCTCTACAAGAGACCCAGTACTTC.

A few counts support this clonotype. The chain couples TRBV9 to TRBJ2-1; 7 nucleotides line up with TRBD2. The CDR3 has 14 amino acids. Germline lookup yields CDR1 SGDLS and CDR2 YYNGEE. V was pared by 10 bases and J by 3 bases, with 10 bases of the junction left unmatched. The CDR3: CASARGEGYNEQFF. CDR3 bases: TGTGCCTCAGCCCGGGGGGAAGGCTACAATGAGCAGTTCTTC.

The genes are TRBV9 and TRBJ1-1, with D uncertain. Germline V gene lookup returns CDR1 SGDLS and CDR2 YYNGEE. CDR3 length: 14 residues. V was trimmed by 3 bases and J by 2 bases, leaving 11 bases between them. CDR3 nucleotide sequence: TGTGCCAGCAGCGCGAGAGGACTAAACACTGAAGCTTTCTTT. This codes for CASSARGLNTEAFF.